This T cell receptor beta chain was sequenced for a study of blood T cell repertoires in COVID-19 (TCRdb year 2020). With respect to the entire study: Samples from collaborators originated in the United States, Italy and Spain and spanned both the acute and convalescent phases of COVID-19. Samples were obtained from the ongoing ImmuneRACE study (first 160 participants) and from 1,000 to 1,500 subjects provided by 6 global collaborators. The repertoires were released in a freely available public database meant as a resource for research on the immune response to SARS-CoV-2. Where available, HLA class I and class II types were taken from metadata supplied by the sample provider and were not determined by assay-based typing. The material from the prospective study consisted of cDNA or gDNA derived from T cells, B-cell-depleted T cells, or PBMCs. Nearly every sample came with metadata listing a de-identified subject ID, COVID-19 status, age in years and sex. Deeply sampled blood TCRbeta repertoires from subjects exposed to, actively infected with, or recovered from COVID-19 were included in the dataset.

There are 17 amino acids in the CDR3, from cysteine to phenylalanine inclusive. The retained sequence is limited to the CDR3, 51 bases, with the frame set at the first base. Relative to germline, V is 4 bases shorter and J is 0 bases shorter, with 16 bases between their ends. For CDR1 and CDR2, the germline V gene lists MGHRA and YSYEKL. Each collaborating institution followed its own protocols to collect whole blood in K2EDTA tubes. For TCRbeta analysis, collaborators shipped samples in one of three forms: frozen whole blood, isolated PBMCs, or DNA extracted from either of those sample types. A word on this clone: The specificity of this receptor is unknown. Base quality data are lacking; no much larger clone is found one base away.

What the study reported, not specific to this receptor: Clinical and demographic metadata were provided uncurated, with the amount varying by source and participant.

TCRbeta CDR3 regions were amplified from genomic DNA using the immunoSEQ Assay, a bias-controlled multiplex PCR. The authors' pipeline ran thus. The number of nucleated cells in each sample was estimated by amplification of reference gene primers within the assay. To quantify the absolute abundance of each unique TCRbeta CDR3 rearrangement, sequence reads were collapsed and filtered. For each sample, productive Simpson clonality was calculated as the square root of Simpson's diversity index over productive rearrangements. Not all clones reach the TCRdb copy of this immuneACCESS table, which keeps in-frame sequences only. Checked studies attribute under half of the gap to unresolved V genes and leave the rest unexplained. V, J and clone size are taken as reported in that table, and D and trimming were inferred from the DNA itself. Recorded for this sample are 250,000 or so clones; more than 80% of them occurred a single time. Less than 6.5% of the sample comes from the top ten.

This TCR was recovered from a human donor in a cohort sampled during active COVID-19. The chain was built from TRBV4-1 and TRBJ2-1; no D segment can be confidently identified. Sequenced input: peripheral blood. The sequence in DNA is TGCGCCAGCAGCCCTCCAATCGTACAGAGCTCCTACAATGAGCAGTTCTTC. This yields the protein CASSPPIVQSSYNEQFF.